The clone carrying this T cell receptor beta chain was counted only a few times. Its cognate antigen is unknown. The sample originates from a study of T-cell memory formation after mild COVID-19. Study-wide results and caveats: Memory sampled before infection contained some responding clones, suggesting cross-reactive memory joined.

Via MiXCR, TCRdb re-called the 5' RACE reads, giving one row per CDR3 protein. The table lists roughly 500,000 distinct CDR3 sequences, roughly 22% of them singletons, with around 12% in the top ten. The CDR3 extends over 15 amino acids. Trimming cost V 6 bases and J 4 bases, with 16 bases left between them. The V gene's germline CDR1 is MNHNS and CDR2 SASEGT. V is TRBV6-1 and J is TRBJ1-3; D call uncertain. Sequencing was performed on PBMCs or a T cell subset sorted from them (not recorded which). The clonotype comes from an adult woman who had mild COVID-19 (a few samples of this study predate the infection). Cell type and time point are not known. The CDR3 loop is CASSLGPGAGNTIYF. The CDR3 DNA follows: TGTGCCAGCAGCCTCGGGCCCGGCGCAGGAAACACCATATATTTT.